This passage covers 8 T cell receptor beta chains from one sample sequenced in a study of CD8 T cells in ankylosing spondylitis. TCRdb called the 5' RACE reads again in MiXCR, with one record for every CDR3 protein. Here the sample spans some 240,000 distinct CDR3 sequences, 8.6% being singletons. Source material: blood, either unsorted or a sorted T cell fraction (not recorded which). These receptors originate from a male donor with ankylosing spondylitis or in good health (not recorded which).

In this sample, this clonotype turned up a few times. This chain links TRBV7-2 with TRBJ1-2; D might be TRBD1 (5 bases). The germline gives CDR1 SGHTA, CDR2 FQGNSA. This CDR3 is 14 amino acids long. V was cut by 1 base and J by 2 bases, with 8 bases left in between. The CDR3 nucleotides are TGTGCCAGCAGCTTAGTGGCAGGGAACTATGGCTACACCTTC. This codes for CASSLVAGNYGYTF.

This clonotype appeared many times. The rearrangement links TRBV4-3 to TRBJ2-3, with 10 bases matching TRBD2. The CDR3 covers 18 residues. CDR1 and CDR2 (germline): LGHNA, YSLEER. V lost 0 bases and J lost 1; bases outside the gene matches: 7. The CDR3 spells CASSQDRGGLAGTDTQYF. The CDR3, as DNA: TGCGCCAGCAGCCAAGATAGAGGTGGACTAGCGGGCACAGATACGCAGTATTTT.

The chain couples TRBV11-2 to TRBJ2-3; the match to TRBD2 covers 12 bases. The CDR3 is 18 residues long. The ends lost 5 bases at V and 0 bases at J; junction bases unmatched: 9. Germline V gene sequence: CDR1 SGHAT, CDR2 FQNNGV. The CDR3 here is CASSKTRLAGASTDTQYF. For the CDR3, the DNA is TGTGCCAGCAGCAAGACCCGACTAGCGGGGGCTAGCACAGATACGCAGTATTTT.

There are many counts of this clonotype. The rearrangement uses TRBV18 and TRBJ1-2, with 7 bases matching TRBD1. The CDR3 spans 13 residues. With V trimmed by 4 bases and J by 6 bases, 5 bases remained unmatched. Germline CDR1 is KGHSH and CDR2 is LQKENI. For the CDR3, the DNA is TGTGCCAGCTCACGTTCCAGGGGGGATGGCTACACCTTC. It yields the protein CASSRSRGDGYTF.

As concerns this clonotype: Just one base apart from a much larger clone, this may be a read error. The rearrangement links TRBV20-1 to TRBJ2-1; D unresolved. The V and J ends lost 3 bases and 13 bases respectively, with 22 bases between them. The V gene's germline CDR1 is DFQATT and CDR2 SNEGSKA (reference sequence). This CDR3 has 14 amino acids. The CDR3 is CSARIKVPTSDQFF. For the CDR3, the DNA is TGCAGTGCTAGGATCAAAGTTCCGACGAGTGATCAGTTCTTC.

This clonotype was observed at least ten times. The V call is TRBV7-8, the J call TRBJ2-1; D is ambiguous. The CDR3 is made up of 14 amino acids. Between the trimmed V and J ends, which lost 1 base and 3 bases, there was a span of 7 bases. Germline V CDR1 and CDR2: SGHVS, FQNEAQ. CDR3 sequence: CASSLDYGYNEQFF. In DNA form, the CDR3 reads TGTGCCAGCAGCTTAGACTACGGCTACAATGAGCAGTTCTTC.

The chain links TRBV4-1 to TRBJ2-1, with TRBD2 identical over 7 bases. The CDR3 is 17 residues long. Trimming at V came to 4 bases and at J to 6 bases, leaving 15 bases not matched to a gene. The germline V gene encodes CDR1 MGHRA and CDR2 YSYEKL. The CDR3 is CASSRAGGGTHSNEQFF. The CDR3 coding sequence is TGCGCCAGCAGCCGGGCGGGCGGGGGAACTCACTCCAATGAGCAGTTCTTC.

In its sample, this clonotype was seen a few times. V gene TRBV7-2 combines with J gene TRBJ2-3; tentatively, D is TRBD1 or TRBD2 (7 bases each). Deletions cut 5 bases from V and 6 bases from J, with 21 bases between. Germline assignment: CDR1 SGHTA and CDR2 FQGNSA. The CDR3 spans 16 residues. The CDR3 protein is CASSPFWGGRGDTQYF. CDR3 nucleotide sequence: TGTGCCAGCAGCCCCTTTTGGGGGGGCAGGGGGGATACGCAGTATTTT.